This T cell receptor beta chain was sequenced for a study of shared clonotypes between healthy human individuals. Overall study results and limits: In having few donors, the study represented limited genetic and exposure-history diversity. The expectation was that sequencing depth would affect clonotype sharing among donors.

To note about this clone: Its antigen remains unidentified.

The run depth of the assay was deep. Unsorted PBMC contributed approximately 0.3 ug DNA, 30,000 to 35,000 T cell genomes, to each replicate PCR. Profiling relied on immunoSEQ multiplex PCR, and the TCRdb table lists in-frame clones only, not all of them. The sample yields 550,000 to 600,000 clones, around 80% seen once. The TCR comes from a woman aged 40 to 50 in good health. Some clones in this sample may be carry-over from other donors' samples. The sequencing input was PBMCs.

CDR3 in amino acids: CASSRGTGDYGYTF. The CDR3 DNA reads as TGTGCCAGCAGCCGGGGGACAGGGGACTATGGCTACACCTTC. V usage is TRBV4-2 and J usage is TRBJ1-2, with TRBD1 identical over 10 bases. V dropped 4 bases and J dropped 3; count of bases not matched to a gene: 2. CDR1 and CDR2 from the germline V gene are LGHNA and YNFKEQ. The CDR3 runs to 14 residues.